What follows are 29 T cell receptor beta chains derived from one specimen sequenced in a study of blood T cells in healthy people across ages. Then a second PCR, running about 6 to 12 cycles, was carried out with a sample-barcoded 5' primer and a J-beta primer mix. MiXCR, run by TCRdb on the 5' RACE reads, gives a single entry per CDR3 protein. The data hold about 1.7 million distinct CDR3 sequences, with roughly 27% observed a single time. Sequenced input: blood. The receptors originated from a woman aged 25 to 45 in good health.

As concerns this clonotype: Germline is not matched at one junction end, which may reflect a read error. J is TRBJ2-5 and V is TRBV10-3, with D possibly matching TRBD1 (6 bases). CDR1 is ENHRY and CDR2 is SYGVKD in the germline V gene. The CDR3 is 14 amino acids. The CDR3 nucleotides are TGTGCCATCATGAGTGGGATGGGACAAGAGACCCGGTACTTC. Translation: CAIMSGMGQETRYF.

The J gene is TRBJ2-5, the V gene TRBV2; the match to TRBD2 covers 8 bases. Germline assignment: CDR1 SNHLY and CDR2 FYNNEI. J was trimmed by 4 bases and V by 6 bases; bases with no gene match: 10. This CDR3 contains 15 residues. The CDR3: CASRTSSGGGETQYF. DNA of the CDR3: TGTGCCAGCAGGACTTCCAGCGGGGGTGGAGAGACCCAGTACTTC.

This clonotype was seen many times. This rearrangement joins TRBV6-5 to TRBJ2-7; D uncertain. The CDR3 length is 12 residues. Germline CDR1 MNHEY, CDR2 SVGAGI. The V end was cut by 2 bases, the J end by 2 bases, with 4 bases between. CDR3 protein: CASSYRAYEQYF. The DNA of the CDR3 is TGTGCCAGCAGTTACAGGGCCTACGAGCAGTACTTC.

This chain uses TRBV20-1 with TRBJ1-4, with D possibly TRBD1 on 5 matching bases. CDR1 DFQATT and CDR2 SNEGSKA come from the germline V gene (reference sequence). The V end lost 6 bases, the J end lost 5 bases, and 19 bases lay between the germline ends. The CDR3 has 15 residues. CDR3 coding DNA: TGCAGTGCCTTATATGGGGACTTCCTAAATGAAAAACTGTTTTTT. Its protein product is CSALYGDFLNEKLFF.

About this clonotype itself: A read error may produce the germline difference seen at one junction end. CDR3 coding DNA: TGCAGGGCTAACAGGGCCCGTCACGGCTACACCTTC. This translates into CRANRARHGYTF. The chain links TRBV20-1 to TRBJ1-2, with D possibly TRBD1 on 6 matching bases. This CDR3 has 12 amino acids. Germline V CDR1 and CDR2: DFQATT, SNEGSKA (reference sequence).

This clonotype was observed a few times. The chain links TRBV4-1 to TRBJ2-3; D is ambiguous. The V end was cut by 1 base, the J end by 4 bases, with 15 bases between. Per the germline V gene, CDR1 is MGHRA and CDR2 is YSYEKL. The CDR3 runs 16 residues. CDR3 bases: TGCGCCAGCAGCCAAGGGGTTTACCCCGAAGCAGATACGCAGTATTTT. Its translation: CASSQGVYPEADTQYF.

This clonotype was recorded many times. V gene TRBV4-2 combines with J gene TRBJ2-7; TRBD1 matches 7 bases. The germline V gene has CDR1 LGHNA and CDR2 YNFKEQ. The CDR3 is 15 residues long. Trimming at V came to 4 bases and at J to 4 bases, leaving 10 bases not matched to a gene. CDR3 protein: CASSRATGRTYEQYF. DNA for the CDR3: TGTGCCAGCAGCCGAGCGACAGGGAGAACATACGAGCAGTACTTC.

The V call is TRBV6-6, the J call TRBJ2-5, with 7 positions matching TRBD1. This CDR3 spans 11 amino acids. In germline, CDR1 is MNHNY, CDR2 SVGAGI (reference sequence). J gave up 13 bases and V 5 bases, and 7 bases lay outside the gene matches. For the CDR3, the DNA is TGTGCCAGCAGTACTGGGGACAGAGGGTACTTC. This gives the protein CASSTGDRGYF.

V is TRBV7-2 and J is TRBJ1-3; D remains unclear. V was pared by 6 bases and J by 1 base, with 10 bases between. The CDR3 runs 14 residues. CDR1 and CDR2 from the germline V gene are SGHTA and FQGNSA. CDR3 in DNA: TGTGCCAGCAGTGTAGGCCCGTCTGGAAACACCATATATTTT. Its protein product is CASSVGPSGNTIYF.

This clonotype showed up just a few times. The chain combines TRBV4-1 with TRBJ1-3; D remains ambiguous. This CDR3 spans 16 amino acids. CDR1 is MGHRA and CDR2 is YSYEKL in the germline V gene. Trimming removed 0 bases from V and 0 bases from J, with 9 bases in between. This CDR3 reads CASSQEVTSSGNTIYF. CDR3 in DNA: TGCGCCAGCAGCCAAGAGGTCACGAGCTCTGGAAACACCATATATTTT.

As for this clonotype: Its ends do not fully match the called genes, so a read error is possible. This chain uses TRBV5-5 with TRBJ1-2; TRBD1 might be the D (6 bases). CDR3 length: 14 residues. Germline-derived CDR1 and CDR2 are SGHKS and YYEKEE (reference sequence). CDR3 DNA sequence: TGTGCCAGCAGCCTAAGAACAGGGAACTGTGGCTACACCTTC. Its translation: CASSLRTGNCGYTF.

The rearrangement joins TRBV5-1 to TRBJ1-4, with D possibly TRBD1 on 6 matching bases. The CDR3 has 15 amino acids. Germline loops: CDR1 SGHRS, CDR2 YFSETQ. V dropped 4 bases and J dropped 0 bases, with 10 bases sitting between them. CDR3 residues: CASSPTGATNEKLFF. DNA for the CDR3: TGCGCCAGCAGCCCGACAGGCGCAACTAATGAAAAACTGTTTTTT.

This clonotype was seen a handful of times. The chain has TRBV7-2 and TRBJ2-5; unclear D gene. Deletions cut 1 base from V and 7 bases from J, with 10 bases between. The CDR3 runs to 13 residues. Germline assignment: CDR1 SGHTA and CDR2 FQGNSA. The CDR3 nucleotides are TGTGCCAGCAGCTTAGACACCCGGCGGACCCAGTACTTC. Encoded protein: CASSLDTRRTQYF.

Ten or more counts support this clonotype. The J gene is TRBJ2-7, the V gene TRBV20-1; the match to TRBD1 covers 8 bases. The CDR3 consists of 15 residues. V lost 3 bases and J lost 2; bases outside the gene matches: 9. Germline V gene data show CDR1 as DFQATT and CDR2 as SNEGSKA (reference sequence). CDR3 residues: CSASVLRGQAYEQYF. The CDR3, as DNA: TGCAGTGCTAGCGTGCTTAGGGGACAGGCCTACGAGCAGTACTTC.

This clonotype came up many times. The V and J genes are TRBV29-1 and TRBJ2-3; TRBD1 might be the D (6 bases). Germline V gene sequence: CDR1 SQVTM, CDR2 ANQGSEA. The CDR3 spans 15 residues. V was cut by 7 bases and J by 0 bases, with 17 bases left in between. The CDR3 DNA reads as TGCAGCGCCAGAGGGACACTGACTAGCACAGATACGCAGTATTTT. It translates to CSARGTLTSTDTQYF.

The rearrangement links TRBV12-3 or TRBV12-4 to TRBJ2-3, with D perhaps TRBD2 (5 bases). Trimming took 8 bases from V and 5 from J, leaving 11 bases between them. The CDR3 is 12 amino acids. The CDR3 is CASEGALDTQYF. CDR3 DNA: TGTGCCAGCGAGGGTGCATTAGATACGCAGTATTTT.

V is TRBV5-1 and J is TRBJ1-4, with D uncertain. Germline V gene lookup returns CDR1 SGHRS and CDR2 YFSETQ. The CDR3 loop spans 16 amino acids. The V gene lost 0 bases and the J gene lost 3 bases, with 12 bases spanning the gap. CDR3 DNA sequence: TGCGCCAGCAGCTTGGAAGGGTCTACGGCTAATGAAAAACTGTTTTTT. Its translation is CASSLEGSTANEKLFF.

The chain employs TRBV5-1 and TRBJ1-2; no definite D call. The CDR3 is made up of 15 amino acids. Germline CDR1 SGHRS, CDR2 YFSETQ. Trimming took off 0 bases at V and 7 bases at J, with 16 bases between the two ends. This chain's CDR3 is CASSLDPQVDGGYTF. The CDR3 DNA is TGCGCCAGCAGCTTGGATCCGCAGGTAGACGGTGGCTACACCTTC.

CDR3 sequence reads: CASSLAVQTPCNSPLHF. The CDR3 DNA reads as TGTGCCAGCAGCTTAGCGGTTCAGACTCCCTGTAATTCACCCCTCCACTTT. The rearrangement joins TRBV7-2 to TRBJ1-6; D ambiguous. The V and J ends lost 0 bases and 6 bases respectively, with 15 bases between them. The germline CDR1 and CDR2 sequences are SGHTA and FQGNSA. CDR3 size: 17 residues. Filled out from reference TRBV7-2 and TRBJ1-6, the complete variable domain reads GAGVSQSPSNKVTEKGKDVELRCDPISGHTALYWYRQSLGQGLEFLIYFQGNSAPDKSGLPSDRFSAERTGGSVSTLTIQRTQQEDSAVYLCASSLAVQTPCNSPLHFGNGTRLTVT.

The rearrangement joins TRBV14 to TRBJ2-3; TRBD2 matches at 10 bases. The CDR3 contains 16 residues. V lost 2 bases, J lost 4 bases, and 6 bases stayed unmatched. The germline gives CDR1 SGHDN, CDR2 FVKESK. The chain's CDR3 is CASSQLAGVQADTQYF. The CDR3 bases are TGTGCCAGCAGCCAACTAGCGGGAGTCCAAGCAGATACGCAGTATTTT.

The chain links TRBV7-8 to TRBJ2-1, with a tentative D call TRBD2 (6 bases). This CDR3 comprises 17 residues. The germline V and J ends were trimmed by 5 bases and 4 bases, with 21 bases remaining between them. CDR1 SGHVS and CDR2 FQNEAQ come from the germline V gene. For the CDR3, the DNA is TGTGCCAGCAGCCTTGGACTATTCCCGCCGCTGTACAATGAGCAGTTCTTC. This gives the protein CASSLGLFPPLYNEQFF.

This clonotype came up many times. The chain carries TRBV29-1 and TRBJ2-1; TRBD2 agrees at 8 bases. After removal of 2 bases from V and 9 bases from J, the junction contained 15 bases not matched to a gene. There are 16 residues in the CDR3. Germline CDR1 and CDR2: SQVTM and ANQGSEA. The CDR3 coding sequence is TGCAGCGTTGAAATATCCCGGCTAGCGGGTGGTGGTGAGCAGTTCTTC. It yields the protein CSVEISRLAGGGEQFF.

A few counts support this clonotype. The CDR3 DNA reads TGCGCCAGCGGACCGGGACAGGGCTTTGGAGGCTACACCTTC. Its translation: CASGPGQGFGGYTF. This chain joins TRBV5-1 and TRBJ1-2; 9 bases match TRBD1. With 7 bases clipped from V and 8 bases from J, the junction kept 12 bases outside the gene matches. This CDR3 spans 14 amino acids. Germline V gene sequence: CDR1 SGHRS, CDR2 YFSETQ.

The V and J genes are TRBV27 and TRBJ1-2; 8 nucleotides line up with TRBD1. Germline V CDR1 and CDR2: MNHEY, SMNVEV (reference sequence). The CDR3 runs 14 residues. The V segment lost 3 bases and the J segment 5 bases; nucleotides outside the gene matches: 5. The CDR3 reads CASSFSGTGYGYTF. In nucleotides, the CDR3 is TGTGCCAGCAGTTTCTCAGGGACAGGATATGGCTACACCTTC.

Turning to this clonotype: The germline gene is not matched at one end of the junction; a read error may be the cause. This rearrangement joins TRBV18 to TRBJ2-6; D remains unclear. The CDR3 extends over 14 amino acids. Germline CDR1 and CDR2: KGHSH and LQKENI. Here the CDR3 reads CAGSPPSGANVLTF. CDR3 nucleotides: TGTGCCGGCTCACCCCCCTCTGGGGCCAACGTCCTGACTTTC.

The gene calls are TRBV12-3 or TRBV12-4 and TRBJ2-7; TRBD1 matches at 7 bases. CDR3 length: 13 amino acids. After removal of 7 bases from V and 7 bases from J, the junction contained 10 bases not matched to a gene. CDR3 nucleotide sequence: TGTGCCAGCACCCGGGACAGATCGGGGGAGCAGTACTTC. Protein product: CASTRDRSGEQYF.

This chain uses TRBV15 with TRBJ2-2; D is undetermined. V lost 1 base, J lost 5 bases, and 5 bases lay in between. The V gene's germline CDR1 is LNHNV and CDR2 YYDKDF (reference sequence). The CDR3 has 13 residues. The CDR3 nucleotides read TGTGCCACCAGCAGAGTCAGAACCGGGGAGCTGTTTTTT. It is translated as CATSRVRTGELFF.

In regard to this clonotype: This clone may be a read error of a much larger clone one base away. The CDR3, as DNA: TGCGCCAGCAGCTTGGCCGTTGTCGGGAGGGCGATTGAGCAGTTCTTC. It yields the protein CASSLAVVGRAIEQFF. The chain combines TRBV5-1 with TRBJ2-1; TRBD2 matches at 8 bases. The CDR3 is 16 amino acids. V gave up 0 bases and J gave up 9 bases; unmatched junction bases: 11. Germline-derived CDR1 and CDR2 are SGHRS and YFSETQ.

Details on this clonotype: This may be a read error, as it is one base from a much larger clone. The CDR3 nucleotides are TGTGTCAGCAGCCCGGACAGGGAGGGGAACCAGCCCCAGCATTTT. It encodes CVSSPDREGNQPQHF. The V gene is TRBV7-2, the J gene TRBJ1-5, with TRBD1 identical over 8 bases. The CDR3 has 15 residues. CDR1 and CDR2 from the germline V gene are SGHTA and FQGNSA.